This T cell receptor (beta chain) is drawn from a study of T-cell memory formation after mild COVID-19. Across the study: Each donor largely had its own TCR clusters. Study-wide results and limits: Nothing confirmed that second-wave clones peaking on day 37 were specific for SARS-CoV-2.

CDR3 length: 14 amino acids. In germline, CDR1 is SGHVS, CDR2 FNYEAQ. Trimming removed 3 bases from V and 2 bases from J, with 7 bases in between. Comment on this clonotype: As yet, its antigen is unknown.

TCRdb passed the 5' RACE reads through MiXCR, listing each CDR3 protein once. The sample gives around 450,000 distinct CDR3 sequences, approximately 24% of which show up once; around 8.1% is in the top ten. The V and J genes are TRBV7-6 and TRBJ2-2; D remains ambiguous. This TCR came from an adult woman who had mild COVID-19 (a few samples of this study predate the infection). Cell type and time point are not known. Sequencing used PBMCs or a T cell subset sorted from them (not recorded which). The CDR3 is CASSFNENTGELFF. For the CDR3, the DNA is TGTGCCAGCAGCTTTAACGAAAACACCGGGGAGCTGTTTTTT.